These 7 T cell receptor beta chains were all obtained from the same sample, sequenced in a study of blood T cells in healthy people across ages. The authors ran a second PCR of 7 to 11 cycles using a sample-barcoded 5' primer and a J-beta primer mix. From the 5' RACE reads, TCRdb called clonotypes with MiXCR, one entry per CDR3 protein. The sample holds around 700,000 distinct CDR3 sequences, 20% to 25% seen once. These data also featured in a second study, about T cells of mothers and their children.

Material for sequencing was blood. These receptors originate from a boy younger than 18 in good health.

This clonotype was observed a few times. The chain uses TRBV12-3 or TRBV12-4 and TRBJ1-5, with D possibly matching TRBD1 (5 bases). This CDR3 is 13 amino acids long. V gave up 7 bases and J gave up 7 bases, with 14 bases separating them. This CDR3 is CASTHEGVQPQHF. CDR3 nucleotides: TGTGCCAGCACTCACGAAGGGGTCCAGCCCCAGCATTTT.

The CDR3 DNA reads TGTGCCAGCAGCCCGGTTCTAGCGGGGGGTGAGCAGTTCTTC. It is translated as CASSPVLAGGEQFF. V usage is TRBV3-1 and J usage is TRBJ2-5; 11 bases are a match to TRBD2. The closer fit of TRBJ2-1 to the DNA end suggests the J call may be wrong. The CDR3 runs 14 residues. Germline lookup yields CDR1 LGHDT and CDR2 YNNKEL (reference sequence).

The chain joins TRBV28 to TRBJ2-7, with no clear D. Trimming removed 5 bases at V and 4 bases at J, with 12 bases between. The CDR3 length is 13 residues. Per the germline V gene, CDR1 is MDHEN and CDR2 is SYDVKM. The CDR3 loop reads CASSNRKPYEQYF. The CDR3 bases are TGTGCCAGCAGTAACCGGAAACCTTACGAGCAGTACTTC.

This clonotype has a handful of counts. The chain combines TRBV4-1 with TRBJ1-5; tentative D call: TRBD1 (6 bases). The V gene lost 1 base and the J gene lost 2 bases, with 12 bases spanning the gap. Germline CDR1 reads MGHRA; CDR2 reads YSYEKL. This CDR3 region has 16 residues. The CDR3 protein is CASSQGYREGNQPQHF. CDR3 nucleotides: TGCGCCAGCAGCCAAGGTTACAGGGAGGGCAATCAGCCCCAGCATTTT.

The chain combines TRBV7-2 with TRBJ1-5, with D perhaps matching TRBD1 (6 bases). This CDR3 comprises 14 residues. From germline, CDR1 is SGHTA and CDR2 FQGNSA. The V gene lost 5 bases and the J gene lost 3 bases, with 11 bases spanning the gap. The CDR3 nucleotides read TGTGCCAGCAGCCCTCAGGGGATCAATCAGCCCCAGCATTTT. This translates into CASSPQGINQPQHF.

The chain has TRBV7-6 and TRBJ2-5, with TRBD2 matching 9 bases. Germline values: CDR1 SGHVS, CDR2 FNYEAQ. The CDR3 length is 16 residues. V lost 5 bases, J lost 5 bases, and 12 bases stayed unmatched. The CDR3 coding sequence is TGTGCCAGCAGCACGACCCGACTAGCGGAGGGGGAGACCCAGTACTTC. Translation gives CASSTTRLAEGETQYF.

V and J are TRBV6-2 or TRBV6-3 and TRBJ2-5; 9 nucleotides match TRBD2. CDR1 MNHEY and CDR2 SVGEGT come from the germline V gene. The ends lost 2 bases at V and 6 bases at J; junction bases unmatched: 7. The CDR3 loop spans 15 amino acids. CDR3 region: CASSYALAGWKTQYF. The CDR3 DNA reads TGTGCCAGCAGTTACGCTCTAGCGGGATGGAAGACCCAGTACTTC.